This TCR beta chain was sequenced during a study of shared clonotypes between healthy human individuals (dated by TCRdb to the early 2020s). As for the study more broadly: The cohort included three men and a couple of women between 18 and 49 years of age. To estimate repertoire size and how much clonotypes are shared between individuals, the study performed deep sequencing of blood TCR repertoires from roughly five healthy adults. Per donor, leukapheresis produced somewhere between about 0.9 and 9.5 billion PBMCs. Per donor, three plates each were used for CD4 naive and CD4 memory, two for CD8 naive, and one for CD8 memory. Libraries were prepared and TCR repertoires were sequenced by different laboratories using diverse techniques, in order to increase sequencing depth and limit assay-specific biases. Beyond this particular receptor, the publication reports: The small number of donors limited the genetic and exposure-history diversity represented. Compared with non-shared clonotypes, the clonotypes found in all four sorted-subset donors had higher generation probabilities. Roughly 5% of naive CD4, roughly 3.6% of naive CD8, approximately 2.2% of memory CD4, and 0.4% of memory CD8 clonotypes were shared across four donors. Larger estimated clonotype richness was generally found for naive subsets than for memory subsets. Sampling was limited to blood, and TCR repertoires in tissue likely differ from TCR repertoires in blood. Pairwise subsampling led to the expectation that sequencing depth would affect the degree of clonotype sharing among donors. Rarefaction of sorted-subset datasets indicated incomplete sequencing despite the large sequencing depth.

TCR CDR3 regions were amplified from genomic DNA by multiplex PCR using the deep immunoSEQ assay. Extracted genomic DNA from each cell subset was spread evenly across all wells of several immunoSEQ 96-well plates, with each plate serving as a replicate. Each replicate PCR for sorted subsets received 150 to 250 ng genomic DNA, equal to 30,000 or so T cell genomes. The purified libraries were quantified using a Qubit 3.0 fluorometer, sized with a Bioanalyzer 2100, and then quantified again using the KAPA Library Quantification kit. Each immunoSEQ 96-well plate was sequenced on its own single-read 150-cycle Illumina NextSeq 550 flow cell. As for the authors' bioinformatics: Because the immunoSEQ output included only junctional sequences and no quality scores, the filtering could not be the same as the filtering used for full-length reads. To assign V/J genes and CDR3, sequences were annotated using PyIR, a Python wrapper for IgBLAST v1.9, with IMGT germline references. Reads were removed for weak V/J assignments (E-value above 1e-6), missing CDR3, stop codons, out-of-frame junctions, or ambiguous translated residues. V3J clonotypes were defined as sequences sharing the same inferred V gene, J gene, and CDR3 amino acid sequence. To compute the percentage overlap between repertoires, the number of shared unique clonotypes was divided by the size of the smaller repertoire. Repertoire richness was assessed with RTK rarefaction, the Chao1 estimator, and Recon v2.1 estimates of unobserved clonotypes. OLGA was used to compute generation probabilities for all TCRbeta clonotypes that the gDNA method yielded from a handful of donors. TCRdb stores this immuneACCESS table with in-frame sequences only. Part of the clones is absent; in the studies checked, under half of the shortfall reflects unresolved V genes, and no reason is known for the rest. Clonal size and the V and J genes are those of that table, whereas D and trimming came from the DNA. This sample has 2 million to 3 million clones in its table, and under 95% of those were observed once. About 0.38% of the sample comes from the top ten.

For this clone: Its specific antigen is unknown. Within one base of it there is no much larger clone, and no base qualities were kept.

In the germline V gene, CDR1 corresponds to MNHEY and CDR2 to SVGAGI. The cysteine opens and the phenylalanine closes a CDR3 of 14 amino acids. Only CDR3 DNA remains: 42 bases, in frame from the first base. Trimming takes 6 bases off V and 6 bases off J; junction bases not matched to a gene: 10. The donors were healthy, HIV-negative adults with no recently reported acute infections or vaccinations. Only Caucasian adults living in Nashville, Tennessee, USA were represented among the donors. CD4+ T cells were enriched through magnetic negative selection, after which naive cells were positively selected on CD45RA and the remaining negative fraction served as the memory subset. Blood was obtained by leukapheresis, after which PBMCs were separated by Ficoll-Histopaque density gradient centrifugation and cryopreserved in liquid nitrogen vapor phase. Analytical flow cytometry was used to check the purity and quantity of every magnetically sorted T cell population. Each sorted fraction had its genomic DNA isolated and then quantified by UV absorbance on a Nanodrop 2000c.

The source is a man aged 18 to 29 in good health. Some clones in this sample may be carry-over from other donors' samples. Sequencing input: naive CD4+ T cells from PBMCs. The cell subset or site label for this specimen denotes: CD45RA+ positively selected. This sequence uses TRBV6-5 and TRBJ2-7, and TRBD1 aligns with 8 junction nucleotides. The DNA sequence is TGTGCCAGCAGGGACCGGGACAGGCTCACCGAGCAGTACTTC. It translates to CASRDRDRLTEQYF.